This T cell receptor beta chain was documented in a study of blood T cell repertoires in COVID-19. Study overall: T cells, B-cell-depleted T cells, or PBMCs provided the cDNA or gDNA that served as material.

Germline V gives CDR1 MNHEY, CDR2 SVGEGT. The germline V and J ends were trimmed by 2 bases and 13 bases, with 12 bases remaining between them. The CDR3 is 12 residues long. Per the study methods: Scientists estimated how many nucleated cells there were by amplifying reference gene primers. Some clones are missing from TCRdb's copy, which holds only in-frame ones; the method was immunoSEQ multiplex PCR. Clone size and the V and J calls come from that table; the DNA yielded D and trimming. The sample shows 100,000 to 150,000 clones, about 80% of them seen only once. The sequenced sample was peripheral blood. The J gene is TRBJ2-1, the V gene TRBV6-2 or TRBV6-3; D might be TRBD2 (6 bases). The receptor was isolated from a woman aged 50 to 65 with acute or convalescent COVID-19. CDR3 residues: CASSYLEGKQFF. The CDR3 DNA is TGTGCCAGCAGTTACCTGGAGGGGAAACAGTTCTTC.